Below are 25 T cell receptor beta chains sequenced from a single sample in a study of regulatory T cells in long-lasting Graves disease. The sample's time point: newly diagnosed GD, antithyroid drugs for less than 3 months. From RNA extracted from PBMCs, the TCR library was made. CDR3-region Arm-PCR and iRepertoire HTBI primers produced the TCR beta libraries. Via MiXCR, TCRdb re-called the multiplex PCR reads, giving one row per CDR3 protein. The sample has fewer than 500,000 distinct CDR3 sequences, roughly 17% seen once; the top ten hold roughly an eighth. These records were also assigned to another study, of T cells in Graves' hyperthyroidism and ophthalmopathy.

The sequences come from peripheral blood mononuclear cells (PBMCs), collected at new diagnosis, from a patient treated with antithyroid drugs. The receptors come from a man aged 35 to 55 with Graves disease.

Comments on this clonotype: A much larger clone differs by one base, so this may be a read error. The chain joins TRBV20-1 to TRBJ2-7; TRBD1 is a possible D gene (6 bases). The CDR3 spans 14 residues. Deletions cut 6 bases from V and 7 bases from J, with 22 bases between. Germline V CDR1 and CDR2: DFQATT, SNEGSKA (reference sequence). CDR3 sequence: CSALRQDGSNEQYF. CDR3 nucleotides: TGCAGTGCCCTGCGACAGGACGGCTCGAATGAGCAGTACTTC.

In its sample, this clonotype was seen once. CDR3 amino acids: CASSKIFVAAVCHEQYF. The CDR3 region has the DNA TGTGCCAGTAGCAAGATTTTTGTGGCCGCCGTCTGCCACGAGCAGTACTTC. The J gene is TRBJ2-7, the V gene TRBV19; D gene ambiguous. Germline CDR1 reads LNHDA; CDR2 reads SQIVND (reference sequence). V lost 6 bases and J lost 5, with 26 bases in between. This CDR3 region has 17 residues.

This clonotype was detected many times. V and J are TRBV7-9 and TRBJ1-1, with TRBD1 matching over 8 bases. There are 14 residues in the CDR3. V lost 4 bases to trimming and J lost 3 bases; unmatched junction nucleotides: 4. The V gene's germline CDR1 is SEHNR and CDR2 FQNEAQ (reference sequence). The CDR3 DNA reads TGTGCCAGCAGCTCTACGACAGGGGACACTGAAGCTTTCTTT. Translating gives CASSSTTGDTEAFF.

J is TRBJ1-3 and V is TRBV27, with D possibly matching TRBD1 (5 bases). Trimming left V 5 bases short and J 0 bases short, with 11 bases between. There are 15 residues in the CDR3. In germline, CDR1 is MNHEY, CDR2 SMNVEV (reference sequence). The CDR3 DNA reads TGTGCCAGCAGTGAACGACAGAGCTCTGGAAACACCATATATTTT. Translated: CASSERQSSGNTIYF.

In its sample, this clonotype was seen many times. One end of the junction fails to match germline, which may point to a read error. This rearrangement joins TRBV12-3 or TRBV12-4 to TRBJ2-3; 14 bases are shared with TRBD2. This CDR3 region has 15 residues. CDR3: CASSEGLAGVDTQYF. The CDR3 nucleotides read TGCGCCAGCAGCGAGGGACTAGCGGGAGTAGATACGCAGTATTTT.

This clonotype was counted at least ten times. The chain combines TRBV28 with TRBJ2-1; 11 positions match TRBD2. Germline V lookup: CDR1 MDHEN, CDR2 SYDVKM. This CDR3 comprises 14 residues. Trimming at V came to 7 bases and at J to 10 bases, leaving 9 bases not matched to a gene. The CDR3 DNA follows: TGTGCCAGCACTGAACTAGCGGGAGTACGGGAGCAGTTCTTC. It yields the protein CASTELAGVREQFF.

This clonotype has ten or more counts. The chain links TRBV20-1 to TRBJ2-7, with 9 bases fitting TRBD1. The germline gives CDR1 DFQATT, CDR2 SNEGSKA (reference sequence). This CDR3 is built from 12 residues. Unmatched junction bases numbered 6, after V lost 6 bases and J lost 6 bases. In nucleotides, the CDR3 is TGCAGTGCCGATCGGACAGGGGTCGAGCAGTACTTC. The encoded protein is CSADRTGVEQYF.

This clonotype was counted many times. The V and J genes are TRBV5-4 and TRBJ2-3, with D perhaps TRBD2 (6 bases). V was trimmed by 5 bases and J by 3 bases, leaving 10 bases between them. Germline lookup yields CDR1 SGHNT and CDR2 YYREEE (reference sequence). CDR3 length: 13 residues. The DNA of the CDR3 is TGTGCCAGCAGTCGGGACTTTACAGATACGCAGTATTTT. Protein product: CASSRDFTDTQYF.

The J gene is TRBJ2-2, the V gene TRBV19; a weak D match, TRBD2 (5 bases). The CDR3 length is 15 residues. Germline V gene data show CDR1 as LNHDA and CDR2 as SQIVND (reference sequence). V lost 5 bases to trimming and J lost 7 bases, with 17 bases between them. CDR3 in amino acids: CASSPQVYSGGELFF. Written as DNA, the CDR3 is TGTGCCAGTAGTCCGCAAGTTTACAGCGGCGGGGAGCTGTTTTTT.

This clonotype appeared many times. This chain joins TRBV20-1 and TRBJ2-1; 9 nucleotides match TRBD2. The germline CDR1 and CDR2 sequences are DFQATT and SNEGSKA (reference sequence). This CDR3 has 14 residues. Trimming removed 5 bases from V and 4 bases from J; junction bases left unmatched: 6. The CDR3 sequence: CSALAGVLYNEQFF. CDR3 nucleotide sequence: TGCAGTGCTTTAGCGGGAGTCCTGTACAATGAGCAGTTCTTC.

This clonotype was seen ten or more times. V gene TRBV15 combines with J gene TRBJ1-5; D uncertain. This CDR3 is built from 16 residues. CDR1 and CDR2 (germline): LNHNV, YYDKDF (reference sequence). V dropped 0 bases and J dropped 7 bases, with 16 bases sitting between them. As DNA, the CDR3 is TGTGCCACCAGCAGAGATTTCGCGACCCTCGGGCAGCCCCAGCATTTT. This encodes CATSRDFATLGQPQHF.

For this clonotype: This may come from a read error, since a much larger clone is one base off. J is TRBJ2-3 and V is TRBV27; D unresolved. Germline-derived CDR1 and CDR2 are MNHEY and SMNVEV (reference sequence). The CDR3 length is 12 residues. Trimming removed 6 bases from V and 7 bases from J, with 11 bases in between. The DNA of the CDR3 is TGTGCCAGCAGCTTACTGGGAAATACGCAGTATTTT. Translated, it gives CASSLLGNTQYF.

This clonotype was counted at least ten times. The chain carries TRBV28 and TRBJ1-1, with D perhaps matching TRBD1 (5 bases). This CDR3 region has 15 residues. Germline-derived CDR1 and CDR2 are MDHEN and SYDVKM. Between the trimmed V and J ends, which lost 4 bases and 7 bases, there was a span of 19 bases. CDR3: CASSSLEGPGSEAFF. The CDR3 region has the DNA TGTGCCAGCAGTTCTCTGGAGGGGCCGGGCAGTGAAGCTTTCTTT.

This clonotype was counted ten times or more. This chain joins TRBV6-5 and TRBJ2-7, with D possibly being TRBD1 or TRBD2 (6 bases each). V was trimmed by 0 bases and J by 2 bases, leaving 17 bases between them. Germline V gene lookup returns CDR1 MNHEY and CDR2 SVGAGI. CDR3 length: 17 amino acids. The CDR3 sequence is CASSYSGVRGPPYEQYF. The DNA for the CDR3 is TGTGCCAGCAGTTACTCGGGCGTCCGGGGGCCCCCCTACGAGCAGTACTTC.

There are many counts of this clonotype. CDR3 nucleotides: TGTGCCAGCAGCTTAGCGCGCGGACTGAACACTGAAGCTTTCTTT. Its protein product is CASSLARGLNTEAFF. The chain couples TRBV7-9 to TRBJ1-1, with D hard to call. This CDR3 is 15 amino acids long. CDR1 and CDR2 (germline): SEHNR, FQNEAQ (reference sequence). Trimming left V 0 bases short and J 0 bases short, with 8 bases between. The full variable domain, with the rest looked up from reference TRBV7-9 and TRBJ1-1, is DTGVSQNPRHKITKRGQNVTFRCDPISEHNRLYWYRQTLGQGPEFLTYFQNEAQLEKSRLLSDRFSAERPKGSFSTLEIQRTEQGDSAMYLCASSLARGLNTEAFFGQGTRLTVV.

This clonotype was seen ten or more times. The genes are TRBV15 and TRBJ2-2; tentative D call: TRBD2 (6 bases). This CDR3 is built from 15 residues. The germline gives CDR1 LNHNV, CDR2 YYDKDF (reference sequence). V was pared by 3 bases and J by 4 bases, with 12 bases between. The CDR3 nucleotides are TGTGCCACCAGCAGGGACTATTCCGGCACCGGGGAGCTGTTTTTT. As protein: CATSRDYSGTGELFF. The full variable domain, completed using reference TRBV15 and TRBJ2-2, is DAMVIQNPRYQVTQFGKPVTLSCSQTLNHNVMYWYQQKSSQAPKLLFHYYDKDFNNEADTPDNFQSRRPNTSFCFLDIRSPGLGDTAMYLCATSRDYSGTGELFFGEGSRLTVL.

This CDR3 is CASSEASRVRGETQYF. The CDR3 region has the DNA TGTGCCAGCAGTGAAGCGTCGAGGGTACGGGGAGAGACCCAGTACTTC. This sequence joins TRBV2 and TRBJ2-3, with D tentatively TRBD2 (5 bases). The DNA matches TRBJ2-5 better at its end, which makes the J call doubtful. The CDR3 length is 16 residues. The germline gives CDR1 SNHLY, CDR2 FYNNEI.

This clonotype has at least ten counts. The CDR3 protein is CASSFPPSGLYQETQYF. The CDR3 DNA is TGTGCCAGCAGTTTTCCGCCTAGCGGACTGTACCAAGAGACCCAGTACTTC. The chain couples TRBV28 to TRBJ2-5; 7 nucleotides line up with TRBD2. Germline CDR1 reads MDHEN; CDR2 reads SYDVKM. V lost 3 bases, J lost 0 bases, and 10 bases stayed unmatched. The CDR3 is made up of 17 amino acids.

The count of this clonotype is one. The V gene is TRBV13, the J gene TRBJ1-2; D is unresolved. V was trimmed by 10 bases and J by 6 bases, leaving 15 bases between them. Germline V lookup: CDR1 PRHDT, CDR2 FYEKMQ (reference sequence). There are 12 residues in the CDR3. Here the CDR3 reads CATRRRGDGYTF. Here the CDR3 DNA reads TGTGCCACCCGAAGACGGGGTGATGGCTACACCTTC.

The chain uses TRBV24-1 and TRBJ1-5, with a weak D call TRBD1 (6 bases). The V end lost 0 bases, the J end lost 2 bases, and 13 bases lay between the germline ends. The CDR3 length is 17 residues. Germline V gives CDR1 KGHDR, CDR2 SFDVKD. Here the CDR3 DNA reads TGTGCCACCAGTGATTTGGGGGGGGCAGGGGGCAATCAGCCCCAGCATTTT. This gives the protein CATSDLGGAGGNQPQHF.

The table lists this clonotype with many counts. The J gene is TRBJ1-1, the V gene TRBV28; D is unresolved. Germline V CDR1 and CDR2: MDHEN, SYDVKM. The CDR3 is made up of 14 amino acids. V was clipped by 2 bases and J by 7 bases, with 14 bases between them. CDR3 amino acids: CASSLKWRSSEAFF. For the CDR3, the DNA is TGTGCCAGCAGTTTAAAATGGCGATCCAGTGAAGCTTTCTTT.

This clonotype came up many times. The CDR3, as DNA: TGTGCCAGCAGTTCCGAGAGAAAGGGGGAGCTGTTTTTT. Translation: CASSSERKGELFF. The chain links TRBV6-5 to TRBJ2-2; no clear D gene. The CDR3 is 13 residues long. Germline V gives CDR1 MNHEY, CDR2 SVGAGI. The V gene lost 4 bases and the J gene lost 8 bases, with 11 bases spanning the gap.

The genes are TRBV29-1 and TRBJ1-2, with TRBD1 as a possible D gene (6 bases). Germline V CDR1 and CDR2: SQVTM, ANQGSEA. V was cut by 4 bases and J by 3 bases, with 9 bases left in between. This CDR3 has 12 amino acids. The CDR3 bases are TGCAGCGTTGCAGGGGCGGACTATGGCTACACCTTC. The encoded protein is CSVAGADYGYTF.

V usage is TRBV25-1 and J usage is TRBJ2-2, with 7 bases identical to TRBD1. CDR3 length equals 17 residues. Losses at the gene ends were 0 bases for V and 2 bases for J; bases not matched to a gene: 6. Germline V gene data show CDR1 as MGHDK and CDR2 as SYGVNS. The CDR3 loop reads CASSEYSGQRNTGELFF. The DNA of the CDR3 is TGTGCCAGCAGTGAATATTCGGGACAGAGAAACACCGGGGAGCTGTTTTTT.

This clonotype was observed many times. The gene calls are TRBV18 and TRBJ1-1; D gene unclear. The CDR3 is 13 residues long. Trimming cost V 8 bases and J 1 base, with 11 bases left between them. In germline, CDR1 is KGHSH, CDR2 LQKENI. In DNA form, the CDR3 reads TGTGCCAGCAGCCAGAGCGCGAACACTGAAGCTTTCTTT. It encodes CASSQSANTEAFF.